This passage covers 22 T cell receptor beta chains from one sample sequenced in a study of T cell responses to AZD1222 COVID-19 vaccine. The method was immunoSEQ multiplex PCR; TCRdb's version includes in-frame clones alone and lacks a portion of them. The table includes some 150,000 clones, roughly nine tenths detected once. The source material was peripheral blood, sampled 28 days after the second AZD1222 dose. Receptors were obtained from an adult who received the AZD1222 COVID-19 vaccine.

The chain joins TRBV6-5 to TRBJ2-2, with 7 bases identical to TRBD1. Germline V gene sequence: CDR1 MNHEY, CDR2 SVGAGI. CDR3 size: 14 residues. The V and J ends lost 7 bases and 3 bases, in that order; junction bases with no gene match: 5. The CDR3 nucleotides read TGTGCCAGCAAATGGGACAGTTACACCGGGGAGCTGTTTTTT. It yields the protein CASKWDSYTGELFF.

Comments on this clone: Other nucleotide sequences in the sample specify the same CDR3. The V gene is TRBV7-3, the J gene TRBJ2-1, with 12 bases that match TRBD2. V gave up 2 bases and J gave up 0 bases; unmatched junction bases: 8. The CDR3 is made up of 19 amino acids. Germline CDR1 reads SGHTA; CDR2 reads FQGTGA. The CDR3 coding sequence is TGTGCCAGCAGCTTAGTACTAGCGGGAGGTCCGAGCTCCTACAATGAGCAGTTCTTC. It yields the protein CASSLVLAGGPSSYNEQFF.

The CDR3 DNA follows: TGTGCCATCAGTGAGTCGACAGGCCCTGAAGCTTTCTTT. As protein: CAISESTGPEAFF. The chain has TRBV10-3 and TRBJ1-1; TRBD1 might be the D (6 bases). The CDR3 extends over 13 amino acids. V shed 0 bases and J shed 6 bases, with 8 bases lying between them. Per germline, CDR1 ENHRY and CDR2 SYGVKD.

V is TRBV28 and J is TRBJ1-1; D gene ambiguous. The CDR3 extends over 16 amino acids. V lost 4 bases and J 1 base, leaving 16 bases between the germline ends. The V gene's germline CDR1 is MDHEN and CDR2 SYDVKM. The CDR3 bases are TGTGCCAGCAGTTCCTCGGCCCTCGTCGAGAACACTGAAGCTTTCTTT. It codes for CASSSSALVENTEAFF.

The chain has TRBV6-5 and TRBJ2-2; tentatively, D is TRBD1 (5 bases). Germline-derived CDR1 and CDR2 are MNHEY and SVGAGI. V was clipped by 0 bases and J by 4 bases, with 9 bases between them. The CDR3 sequence is 15 residues long. CDR3 loop: CASSYSRVSTGELFF. Here the CDR3 DNA reads TGTGCCAGCAGTTACTCCAGGGTATCCACCGGGGAGCTGTTTTTT.

This rearrangement joins TRBV5-4 to TRBJ1-1, with 11 nucleotides matching TRBD1. CDR1 is SGHNT and CDR2 is YYREEE in the germline V gene (reference sequence). CDR3 size: 16 residues. J lost 3 bases, V lost 4 bases, and 8 bases had no gene match. CDR3 amino acids: CASSGDRGGSHTEAFF. The CDR3 coding sequence is TGTGCCAGCAGCGGGGACAGGGGGGGATCACACACTGAAGCTTTCTTT.

The CDR3 protein is CAWSVDGTANQPQHF. The CDR3 nucleotides read TGTGCCTGGAGTGTGGACGGGACAGCAAATCAGCCCCAGCATTTT. The chain recombines TRBV30 with TRBJ1-5; 7 nucleotides match TRBD1. Germline trimming cut 0 bases from V and 4 bases from J; bases unmatched to any gene: 6. The CDR3 contains 15 residues. CDR1 is GTSNPN, CDR2 SVGIG, per germline (reference sequence).

The rearrangement links TRBV5-6 to TRBJ1-1; the D is unclear. Germline-derived CDR1 and CDR2 are SGHDT and YYEEEE. Trimming took off 1 base at V and 0 bases at J, with 7 bases between the two ends. The CDR3 is 14 amino acids. For the CDR3, the DNA is TGTGCCAGCAGCTTGAGTATGATGAACACTGAAGCTTTCTTT. Protein sequence: CASSLSMMNTEAFF.

This sequence joins TRBV25-1 and TRBJ2-3; possible D gene TRBD2, 6 bases. The V end lost 1 base, the J end lost 2 bases, and 13 bases lay between the germline ends. This CDR3 has 16 residues. Per germline, CDR1 MGHDK and CDR2 SYGVNS. The CDR3 DNA is TGTGCCAGCAGTGAATTCGGTAGCGGCACCACAGATACGCAGTATTTT. It codes for CASSEFGSGTTDTQYF.

The chain joins TRBV28 to TRBJ2-2, with 8 bases aligning to TRBD1. The CDR3 totals 14 residues. Germline values: CDR1 MDHEN, CDR2 SYDVKM. V lost 7 bases, J lost 6 bases, and 7 bases stayed unmatched. The CDR3 DNA reads as TGTGCCAGCATTGACGGACAGGGCTCCGGGGAGCTGTTTTTT. It codes for CASIDGQGSGELFF.

The chain joins TRBV28 to TRBJ1-1; TRBD1 matches 9 bases. The germline CDR1 and CDR2 sequences are MDHEN and SYDVKM. V lost 5 bases, J lost 10 bases, and 5 bases stayed unmatched. The CDR3 runs to 12 residues. The CDR3 DNA is TGTGCCAGCAGTACATCGACAGGGGGAGCTTTCTTT. It translates to CASSTSTGGAFF.

The chain links TRBV6-1 to TRBJ2-5, with 11 positions matching TRBD2. CDR1 is MNHNS and CDR2 is SASEGT in the germline V gene. The trim removed 3 bases at V and 3 bases at J, leaving 3 bases unmatched. The CDR3 loop spans 15 amino acids. The CDR3 nucleotides are TGTGCCAGCAGTGAGCCGGGACTAGCGGAAGAGACCCAGTACTTC. It translates to CASSEPGLAEETQYF.

The chain joins TRBV10-2 to TRBJ2-7; TRBD1 matches 8 bases. From germline, CDR1 is WSHSY and CDR2 SAAADI. CDR3 size: 17 residues. V was clipped by 5 bases and J by 1 base; unmatched bases: 13. The CDR3 loop reads CASSTGQVLLGSYEQYF. The CDR3 DNA reads as TGCGCCAGCAGTACGGGACAGGTACTACTTGGATCCTACGAGCAGTACTTC.

This sequence joins TRBV5-1 and TRBJ2-7, with 7 bases matching TRBD2. V lost 4 bases, J lost 3 bases, and 13 bases stayed unmatched. There are 16 residues in the CDR3. CDR1 is SGHRS and CDR2 is YFSETQ in the germline V gene. The CDR3 region has the DNA TGCGCCAGCAGCCGGTCGAGCGGGGCGGCGGGCTACGAGCAGTACTTC. Residues: CASSRSSGAAGYEQYF.

This chain connects TRBV12-3 or TRBV12-4 to TRBJ2-2; no clear D. Trimming stripped 1 base from V and 4 bases from J, with 4 bases between. The CDR3 loop spans 13 amino acids. The CDR3 sequence: CASSLVITGELFF. In DNA, the CDR3 is TGTGCCAGCAGTTTAGTCATCACCGGGGAGCTGTTTTTT.

CDR3 residues: CASSFKINYGYTF. As DNA, the CDR3 is TGTGCCAGCAGTTTTAAGATTAACTATGGCTACACCTTC. This chain uses TRBV12-3 or TRBV12-4 with TRBJ1-2; D remains unclear. This CDR3 comprises 13 residues. V was trimmed by 3 bases and J by 1 base, leaving 6 bases between them.

The chain couples TRBV10-2 to TRBJ2-7, with D uncertain. CDR1 WSHSY and CDR2 SAAADI come from the germline V gene. This CDR3 has 13 residues. The V and J ends lost 2 bases and 2 bases respectively, with 7 bases between them. The CDR3 region is CASSEDTAYEQYF. As DNA, the CDR3 is TGCGCCAGCAGTGAGGACACCGCCTACGAGCAGTACTTC.

The chain recombines TRBV5-1 with TRBJ2-2; possible D gene TRBD1, 6 bases. The CDR3 runs 15 residues. Trimming shortened V by 3 bases and J by 2 bases, and 11 bases separated the two germline ends. The germline CDR1 and CDR2 sequences are SGHRS and YFSETQ. The chain's CDR3 is CASSWLGHNTGELFF. CDR3 nucleotides: TGCGCCAGCAGCTGGCTGGGACATAACACCGGGGAGCTGTTTTTT.

The gene calls are TRBV7-8 and TRBJ1-4; D call uncertain. V was trimmed by 5 bases and J by 0 bases, leaving 7 bases between them. CDR1 and CDR2 (germline): SGHVS, FQNEAQ. This CDR3 spans 14 amino acids. The chain's CDR3 is CASSRGSTNEKLFF. The CDR3, as DNA: TGTGCCAGCAGCCGCGGTTCAACTAATGAAAAACTGTTTTTT.

This clone has only one observation. This chain joins TRBV4-2 and TRBJ1-2; TRBD1 aligns across 7 bases. This CDR3 comprises 13 residues. Germline CDR1 and CDR2: LGHNA and YNFKEQ. V was pared by 2 bases and J by 8 bases, with 5 bases of the junction left unmatched. DNA for the CDR3: TGTGCCAGCAGCCAAAACAGGGGAGGGGGCTACACCTTC. As protein: CASSQNRGGGYTF.

The V and J genes are TRBV23-1 and TRBJ2-7, with 8 bases matching TRBD1. TRBV23-1 counts as an open reading frame of uncertain function. This CDR3 has 15 residues. Trimming at V came to 5 bases and at J to 3 bases, leaving 9 bases not matched to a gene. CDR3 in amino acids: CASSKGQASGYEQYF. DNA for the CDR3: TGCGCCAGCAGTAAGGGACAGGCATCTGGCTACGAGCAGTACTTC.

DNA of the CDR3: TGTGCCAGCAATGCGTTAAACACCGGGGAGCTGTTTTTT. Amino acid sequence: CASNALNTGELFF. This chain uses TRBV2 with TRBJ2-2; D gene ambiguous. Trimming left V 7 bases short and J 2 bases short, with 8 bases between. Per the germline V gene, CDR1 is SNHLY and CDR2 is FYNNEI. The CDR3 is made up of 13 amino acids.